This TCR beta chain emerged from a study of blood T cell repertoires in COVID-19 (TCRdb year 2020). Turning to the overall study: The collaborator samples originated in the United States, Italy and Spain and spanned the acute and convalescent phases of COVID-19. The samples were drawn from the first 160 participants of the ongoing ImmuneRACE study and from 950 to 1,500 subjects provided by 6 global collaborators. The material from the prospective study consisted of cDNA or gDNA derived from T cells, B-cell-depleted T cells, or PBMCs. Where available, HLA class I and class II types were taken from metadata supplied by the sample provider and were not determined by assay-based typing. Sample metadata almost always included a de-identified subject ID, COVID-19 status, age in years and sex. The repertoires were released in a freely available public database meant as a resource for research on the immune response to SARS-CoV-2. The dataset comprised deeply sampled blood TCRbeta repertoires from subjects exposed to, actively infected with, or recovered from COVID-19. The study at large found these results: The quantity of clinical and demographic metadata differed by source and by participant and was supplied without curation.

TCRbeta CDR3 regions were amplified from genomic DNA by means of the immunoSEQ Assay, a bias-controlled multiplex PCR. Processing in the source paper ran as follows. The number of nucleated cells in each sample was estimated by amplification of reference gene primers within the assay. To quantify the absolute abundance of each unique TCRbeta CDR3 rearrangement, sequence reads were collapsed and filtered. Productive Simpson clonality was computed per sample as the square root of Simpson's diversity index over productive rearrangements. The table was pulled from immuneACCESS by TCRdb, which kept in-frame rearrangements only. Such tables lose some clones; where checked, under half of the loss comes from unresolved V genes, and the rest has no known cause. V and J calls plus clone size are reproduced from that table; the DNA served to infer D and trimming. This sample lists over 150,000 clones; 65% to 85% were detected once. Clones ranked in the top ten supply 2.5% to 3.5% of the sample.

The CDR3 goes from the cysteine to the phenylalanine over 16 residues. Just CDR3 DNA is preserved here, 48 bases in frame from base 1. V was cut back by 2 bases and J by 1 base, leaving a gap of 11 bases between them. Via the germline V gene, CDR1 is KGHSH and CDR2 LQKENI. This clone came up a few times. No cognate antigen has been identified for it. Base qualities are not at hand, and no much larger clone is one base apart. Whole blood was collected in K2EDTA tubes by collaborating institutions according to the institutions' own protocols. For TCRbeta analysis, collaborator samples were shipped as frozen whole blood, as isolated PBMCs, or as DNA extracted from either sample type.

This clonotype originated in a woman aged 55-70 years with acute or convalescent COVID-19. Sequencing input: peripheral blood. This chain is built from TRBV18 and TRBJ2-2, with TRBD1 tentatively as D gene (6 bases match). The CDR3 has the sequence CASSPSNRVNTGELFF. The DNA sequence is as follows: TGTGCCAGCTCACCATCCAACAGGGTGAACACCGGGGAGCTGTTTTTT.